A selection of T cell receptor beta chains follows, all from one sample in a study of blood T cell repertoires in COVID-19. Only in-frame clones appear in the TCRdb table, and some are missing; sequencing was by immunoSEQ multiplex PCR. The repertoire holds about 150,000 clones, with 88% as singletons. Sequences were obtained from peripheral blood. These receptors were taken from a man aged 45-65 years who had recovered from COVID-19. Both conserved end residues are part of each CDR3. Fields, in order: D gene, clone size, J gene, V gene, CDR3 protein, CDR3 DNA. The D gene is left open where the match is weak. The size entry is marked missing in some rows and otherwise reads once, few, many or a size class.

d_gene: TRBD2
abundance: .
j_gene: TRBJ2-1
v_gene: TRBV19
CDR3aa: CASSRAGGYNEQFF
CDR3nt: TGTGCCAGTAGTAGAGCGGGAGGGTACAATGAGCAGTTCTTC

d_gene: .
abundance: few
j_gene: TRBJ1-2
v_gene: TRBV7-2
CDR3aa: CARETGNYGYTF
CDR3nt: TGTGCCAGGGAGACCGGAAACTATGGCTACACCTTC

d_gene: .
abundance: .
j_gene: TRBJ2-6
v_gene: TRBV29-1
CDR3aa: CSVERRGTSGANVLTF
CDR3nt: TGCAGCGTTGAAAGGCGCGGTACCTCTGGGGCCAACGTCCTGACTTTC

d_gene: TRBD2
abundance: .
j_gene: TRBJ2-5
v_gene: TRBV19
CDR3aa: CASSIYGQGGYETQYF
CDR3nt: TGTGCCAGTAGTATTTATGGCCAGGGAGGGTATGAGACCCAGTACTTC

d_gene: .
abundance: .
j_gene: TRBJ1-3
v_gene: TRBV9
CDR3aa: CASSVDRVQGNTIYF
CDR3nt: TGTGCCAGCAGCGTAGACCGGGTACAAGGAAACACCATATATTTT

d_gene: TRBD2
abundance: .
j_gene: TRBJ2-1
v_gene: TRBV9
CDR3aa: CASSASGGASNEQFF
CDR3nt: TGTGCCAGCAGCGCGAGCGGGGGGGCTTCAAATGAGCAGTTCTTC

d_gene: .
abundance: .
j_gene: TRBJ1-1
v_gene: TRBV9
CDR3aa: CASSPTGMDTEAFF
CDR3nt: TGTGCCAGCAGCCCCACAGGGATGGACACTGAAGCTTTCTTT

d_gene: TRBD1
abundance: .
j_gene: TRBJ2-5
v_gene: TRBV2
CDR3aa: CASRKGQYQETQYF
CDR3nt: TGTGCCAGCAGGAAGGGACAGTACCAAGAGACCCAGTACTTC

d_gene: .
abundance: .
j_gene: TRBJ2-7
v_gene: TRBV5-1
CDR3aa: CASSIGTTAPIREQYF
CDR3nt: TGCGCCAGCAGCATCGGGACAACTGCCCCCATACGGGAGCAGTACTTC

d_gene: TRBD2
abundance: .
j_gene: TRBJ2-5
v_gene: TRBV7-9
CDR3aa: CASSFYAGGVETQYF
CDR3nt: TGTGCCAGCAGCTTTTATGCGGGAGGAGTCGAGACCCAGTACTTC

d_gene: TRBD2
abundance: .
j_gene: TRBJ2-5
v_gene: TRBV5-1
CDR3aa: CASSLSGGSQETQYF
CDR3nt: TGCGCCAGCAGCTTAAGCGGGGGATCCCAAGAGACCCAGTACTTC

d_gene: TRBD2
abundance: .
j_gene: TRBJ2-2
v_gene: TRBV27
CDR3aa: CASSSAGTSGRASLHIRELFF
CDR3nt: TGTGCCAGCAGTTCCGCCGGGACTAGCGGGAGGGCCAGTCTACATATCCGGGAGCTGTTTTTT

d_gene: TRBD1
abundance: .
j_gene: TRBJ2-4
v_gene: TRBV27
CDR3aa: CASSSDATGGYF
CDR3nt: TGTGCCAGCAGTTCAGATGCGACAGGGGGGTACTTC

d_gene: TRBD1
abundance: .
j_gene: TRBJ2-5
v_gene: TRBV5-5
CDR3aa: CASRDNGQGQETQYF
CDR3nt: TGTGCCAGCAGAGATAATGGACAGGGCCAAGAGACCCAGTACTTC

d_gene: TRBD1
abundance: .
j_gene: TRBJ2-7
v_gene: TRBV7-9
CDR3aa: CASSFTTGTGTDEQYF
CDR3nt: TGTGCCAGCAGCTTTACGACCGGGACAGGGACCGACGAGCAGTACTTC

d_gene: TRBD1
abundance: .
j_gene: TRBJ1-2
v_gene: TRBV7-3
CDR3aa: CASSLEGASGYTF
CDR3nt: TGTGCCAGCAGCTTGGAGGGGGCCTCGGGCTACACCTTC

d_gene: .
abundance: few
j_gene: TRBJ2-7
v_gene: TRBV6-5
CDR3aa: CASSYSAGYEQYF
CDR3nt: TGTGCCAGCAGTTACTCCGCAGGATACGAGCAGTACTTC

d_gene: .
abundance: .
j_gene: TRBJ1-5
v_gene: TRBV5-1
CDR3aa: CASSRSTGGGQPQHF
CDR3nt: TGCGCCAGCAGCCGGTCTACGGGAGGGGGTCAGCCCCAGCATTTT

d_gene: .
abundance: .
j_gene: TRBJ1-3
v_gene: TRBV9
CDR3aa: CASSVSSSFGNTIYF
CDR3nt: TGTGCCAGCAGCGTATCGAGCTCTTTTGGAAACACCATATATTTT

d_gene: TRBD2
abundance: .
j_gene: TRBJ2-1
v_gene: TRBV7-9
CDR3aa: CASSPRSAGGEQFF
CDR3nt: TGTGCCAGCAGCCCCCGATCCGCCGGGGGGGAGCAGTTCTTC

d_gene: .
abundance: .
j_gene: TRBJ1-2
v_gene: TRBV30
CDR3aa: CAWTGTGKGVRDYGYTF
CDR3nt: TGTGCCTGGACCGGTACTGGCAAGGGGGTTCGGGACTATGGCTACACCTTC

d_gene: .
abundance: .
j_gene: TRBJ2-7
v_gene: TRBV6-2/TRBV6-3
CDR3aa: CASTPGESYEQYF
CDR3nt: TGTGCCAGCACCCCGGGCGAGTCCTACGAGCAGTACTTC

d_gene: .
abundance: .
j_gene: TRBJ1-2
v_gene: TRBV3-1/TRBV3-2
CDR3aa: CASSLLGGASGYGYTF
CDR3nt: TGTGCCAGCAGCCTCCTGGGGGGGGCCTCTGGCTATGGCTACACCTTC

d_gene: TRBD2
abundance: .
j_gene: TRBJ2-3
v_gene: TRBV19
CDR3aa: CATNSGGAVVTQYF
CDR3nt: TGTGCCACAAACAGCGGGGGGGCCGTAGTTACGCAGTATTTT

d_gene: TRBD1
abundance: .
j_gene: TRBJ2-7
v_gene: TRBV29-1
CDR3aa: CSAFVGTGAEQYF
CDR3nt: TGCAGCGCATTCGTAGGGACAGGGGCCGAGCAGTACTTC

d_gene: TRBD2
abundance: once
j_gene: TRBJ2-1
v_gene: TRBV19
CDR3aa: CASSMGLAGDSGYNEQFF
CDR3nt: TGTGCCAGTAGTATGGGACTAGCGGGAGATAGTGGCTACAATGAGCAGTTCTTC

d_gene: TRBD1
abundance: .
j_gene: TRBJ1-2
v_gene: TRBV19
CDR3aa: CASRQPRDSSYYGYTF
CDR3nt: TGTGCCAGTAGGCAACCCCGGGACAGCTCTTACTATGGCTACACCTTC

d_gene: TRBD1
abundance: .
j_gene: TRBJ2-3
v_gene: TRBV11-1
CDR3aa: CASSGQGMVDTQYF
CDR3nt: TGTGCCAGCAGCGGACAGGGTATGGTAGATACGCAGTATTTT

d_gene: TRBD1
abundance: .
j_gene: TRBJ1-5
v_gene: TRBV6-1
CDR3aa: CASSARDRGGNQPQHF
CDR3nt: TGTGCCAGCAGTGCCCGGGACAGGGGTGGGAATCAGCCCCAGCATTTT

d_gene: TRBD2
abundance: .
j_gene: TRBJ2-5
v_gene: TRBV23-1
CDR3aa: CASSQLGLAGQETQYF
CDR3nt: TGCGCCAGCAGTCAATTGGGACTAGCGGGACAAGAGACCCAGTACTTC

d_gene: .
abundance: .
j_gene: TRBJ1-6
v_gene: TRBV9
CDR3aa: CAAPPRTDRNSPLHF
CDR3nt: TGTGCCGCGCCACCCCGGACAGATCGTAATTCACCCCTCCACTTT

d_gene: TRBD1
abundance: .
j_gene: TRBJ1-4
v_gene: TRBV5-5
CDR3aa: CASSLIRQDRGEKLFF
CDR3nt: TGTGCCAGCAGCTTAATCAGGCAGGACAGGGGTGAAAAACTGTTTTTT

d_gene: TRBD1
abundance: .
j_gene: TRBJ2-3
v_gene: TRBV3-1/TRBV3-2
CDR3aa: CASSQARGPTRGTDTQYF
CDR3nt: TGTGCCAGCAGCCAAGCGAGGGGGCCCACCAGGGGCACAGATACGCAGTATTTT

d_gene: .
abundance: .
j_gene: TRBJ1-3
v_gene: TRBV7-2
CDR3aa: CASSLGPLSGNTIYF
CDR3nt: TGTGCCAGCAGCTTAGGGCCGCTCTCTGGAAACACCATATATTTT

d_gene: TRBD1
abundance: .
j_gene: TRBJ2-3
v_gene: TRBV19
CDR3aa: CASSTKGPGQGVTDTQYF
CDR3nt: TGTGCCAGTAGTACTAAGGGCCCGGGACAGGGGGTGACAGATACGCAGTATTTT

d_gene: TRBD1
abundance: .
j_gene: TRBJ2-1
v_gene: TRBV7-3
CDR3aa: CASSSYSGDRIYNEQFF
CDR3nt: TGTGCCAGCAGCTCATATAGTGGGGACAGGATTTACAATGAGCAGTTCTTC

d_gene: TRBD2
abundance: .
j_gene: TRBJ2-1
v_gene: TRBV7-3
CDR3aa: CASSSEQGGEQFF
CDR3nt: TGTGCCAGCAGCTCAGAGCAGGGAGGGGAGCAGTTCTTC

d_gene: .
abundance: few
j_gene: TRBJ1-2
v_gene: TRBV5-4
CDR3aa: CASSPLGQGRPFNYGYTF
CDR3nt: TGTGCCAGCAGCCCCCTCGGGCAGGGGCGCCCTTTTAACTATGGCTACACCTTC

d_gene: TRBD1
abundance: .
j_gene: TRBJ1-4
v_gene: TRBV5-1
CDR3aa: CASTEGANFVNEKLFF
CDR3nt: TGCGCCAGCACCGAGGGGGCCAATTTCGTTAATGAAAAACTGTTTTTT

d_gene: .
abundance: .
j_gene: TRBJ1-2
v_gene: TRBV11-3
CDR3aa: CASSLEEGRGYGYTF
CDR3nt: TGTGCCAGCAGCTTAGAGGAGGGGCGCGGCTATGGCTACACCTTC

d_gene: .
abundance: .
j_gene: TRBJ2-7
v_gene: TRBV10-2
CDR3aa: CASNGVNYEQYF
CDR3nt: TGCGCCAGCAACGGAGTAAACTACGAGCAGTACTTC

d_gene: .
abundance: .
j_gene: TRBJ1-3
v_gene: TRBV28
CDR3aa: CASSPSGISGNTIYF
CDR3nt: TGTGCCAGCAGTCCCTCAGGGATCTCTGGAAACACCATATATTTT

d_gene: TRBD1
abundance: once
j_gene: TRBJ1-3
v_gene: TRBV9
CDR3aa: CASRGQFSGNTIYF
CDR3nt: TGTGCCAGCAGGGGACAGTTCTCTGGAAACACCATATATTTT

d_gene: .
abundance: .
j_gene: TRBJ2-2
v_gene: TRBV19
CDR3aa: CASTGGVTGELFF
CDR3nt: TGTGCCAGTACCGGGGGAGTGACCGGGGAGCTGTTTTTT

d_gene: TRBD1
abundance: .
j_gene: TRBJ2-3
v_gene: TRBV18
CDR3aa: CASSPKQGAKGTDTQYF
CDR3nt: TGTGCCAGCTCTCCCAAACAGGGGGCGAAGGGTACAGATACGCAGTATTTT

d_gene: TRBD1
abundance: .
j_gene: TRBJ2-2
v_gene: TRBV7-3
CDR3aa: CASSLSQGAAGELFF
CDR3nt: TGTGCCAGCAGCTTATCTCAGGGGGCAGCCGGGGAGCTGTTTTTT